The rows below give T cell receptor beta chains drawn from one sample of a study of cytomegalovirus exposure and HLA in healthy donors. The table came from immunoSEQ multiplex PCR; TCRdb's copy has only in-frame clones and leaves some out. Here the sample spans roughly 160,000 clones, more than 65% being singletons. Sequencing was carried out using PBMCs. The receptor set was obtained from a young man in good health and CMV-seronegative. CDR3s include the opening cysteine and the closing phenylalanine or tryptophan.

v_call: TRBV5-1; j_call: TRBJ1-2; cdr3_aa: CASSSDSYYGYTF
v_call: TRBV4-2; j_call: TRBJ2-2; cdr3_aa: CASSRDRDTANTGELFF
v_call: TRBV7-9; j_call: TRBJ1-2; cdr3_aa: CASSLVDRDEYGYTF
v_call: TRBV11-3; j_call: TRBJ2-6; cdr3_aa: CASSLDGSGANVLTF
v_call: TRBV4-3; j_call: TRBJ1-4; cdr3_aa: CASSQGAVSANEKLFF
v_call: TRBV2; j_call: TRBJ2-6; cdr3_aa: CASNPMAWGSSGANVLTF
v_call: TRBV30; j_call: TRBJ2-7; cdr3_aa: CAWKAGGFYEQYF
v_call: TRBV4-1; j_call: TRBJ1-2; cdr3_aa: CASSRPDRDYGYTF
v_call: TRBV5-6; j_call: TRBJ1-4; cdr3_aa: CASSLDVAATNEKLFF
v_call: TRBV5-1; j_call: TRBJ2-1; cdr3_aa: CASSLEQGSTNEQFF
v_call: TRBV5-1; j_call: TRBJ1-5; cdr3_aa: CARASNQPQHF
v_call: TRBV7-9; j_call: TRBJ2-2; cdr3_aa: CAVMTSGGPYTGELFF
v_call: TRBV29-1; j_call: TRBJ1-1; cdr3_aa: CSVQYAGTAGNTEAFF
v_call: TRBV9; j_call: TRBJ2-7; cdr3_aa: CASSEAGTGPYEQYF
v_call: TRBV10-2; j_call: TRBJ1-2; cdr3_aa: CASSDSLFNYGYTF
v_call: TRBV7-2; j_call: TRBJ1-1; cdr3_aa: CASSRDRGTISQNTEAFF
v_call: TRBV11-1; j_call: TRBJ2-4; cdr3_aa: CASSGGGSPKNIQYF
v_call: TRBV4-2; j_call: TRBJ1-4; cdr3_aa: CASSQGRDTLNEKLFF
v_call: TRBV30; j_call: TRBJ1-5; cdr3_aa: CAWSVQAGQNQPQHF
v_call: TRBV7-2; j_call: TRBJ1-2; cdr3_aa: CASSFRAESYGYTF
v_call: TRBV6-6; j_call: TRBJ2-5; cdr3_aa: CASNRRVTGETQYF
v_call: TRBV5-1; j_call: TRBJ2-3; cdr3_aa: CASSLVWDRPSTDTQYF
v_call: TRBV6-5; j_call: TRBJ2-2; cdr3_aa: CASSSSPSGTGELFF
v_call: TRBV7-9; j_call: TRBJ2-2; cdr3_aa: CASSLSGGGSGELFF
v_call: TRBV9; j_call: TRBJ2-7; cdr3_aa: CASSVGPGRGYEQYF
v_call: TRBV6-5; j_call: TRBJ2-5; cdr3_aa: CASKIRTGGIETQYF
v_call: TRBV9; j_call: TRBJ2-2; cdr3_aa: CASSVVTSGGRANTGELFF
v_call: TRBV10-3; j_call: TRBJ1-4; cdr3_aa: CAINRGQGEKLFF
v_call: TRBV5-4; j_call: TRBJ1-6; cdr3_aa: CASSFTGGYSPLHF
v_call: TRBV14; j_call: TRBJ2-2; cdr3_aa: CASSPTMTGRDVRTGELFF
v_call: TRBV7-9; j_call: TRBJ1-1; cdr3_aa: CASSSGQLENTEAFF
v_call: TRBV30; j_call: TRBJ2-1; cdr3_aa: CAWSALAGDLDEQFF
v_call: TRBV2; j_call: TRBJ1-1; cdr3_aa: CASSKPGTAEAFF
v_call: TRBV18; j_call: TRBJ1-2; cdr3_aa: CASSPGSRTTDTF
v_call: TRBV29-1; j_call: TRBJ2-7; cdr3_aa: CSVGREMGYEQYF
v_call: TRBV28; j_call: TRBJ2-3; cdr3_aa: CASEGSTDTQYF
v_call: TRBV6-5; j_call: TRBJ2-7; cdr3_aa: CASSLQGNEQYF
v_call: TRBV18; j_call: TRBJ1-5; cdr3_aa: CASSPTGGPDSNQPQHF
v_call: TRBV6-5; j_call: TRBJ1-1; cdr3_aa: CASSYSWGGTEAFF
v_call: TRBV2; j_call: TRBJ2-2; cdr3_aa: CASRIGSGELSF
v_call: TRBV27; j_call: TRBJ1-6; cdr3_aa: CASSLDREGGWGSPLHF
v_call: TRBV7-9; j_call: TRBJ2-3; cdr3_aa: CASSLAGIGGLDTQYF
v_call: TRBV15; j_call: TRBJ2-5; cdr3_aa: CATSRVGGTGETQYF
v_call: TRBV10-3; j_call: TRBJ2-6; cdr3_aa: CAISIGTGAGANVLTF
v_call: TRBV4-1; j_call: TRBJ2-5; cdr3_aa: CASSPGTGTAKRSQYF
v_call: TRBV15; j_call: TRBJ2-5; cdr3_aa: CATSYFSGGIGETQYF
v_call: TRBV11-2; j_call: TRBJ1-1; cdr3_aa: CASSLRRIGPGNTEAFF
v_call: TRBV7-9; j_call: TRBJ2-7; cdr3_aa: CASSLAGTGRYEQYF
v_call: TRBV19; j_call: TRBJ1-5; cdr3_aa: CASSMGTENQPQHF